This T cell receptor beta chain was identified in a study of T cell responses to AZD1222 COVID-19 vaccine. Profiling relied on immunoSEQ multiplex PCR, and the TCRdb table lists in-frame clones only, not all of them. The sample consists of roughly 70,000 clones, under 90% of them appearing once. The J segment lost 0 bases and the V segment lost 4 bases, leaving 2 bases of the junction unmatched. Germline loops: CDR1 SEHNR, CDR2 FQNEAQ (reference sequence). This CDR3 region has 14 residues. Sequences were derived from peripheral blood, sampled 28 days after the second AZD1222 dose. The chain couples TRBV7-9 to TRBJ2-7; TRBD2 agrees at 8 bases. The receptor's source is an adult who received the AZD1222 COVID-19 vaccine. CDR3 in amino acids: CASSSSGSSYEQYF. The CDR3 nucleotides are TGTGCCAGCAGCTCCAGCGGGAGCTCCTACGAGCAGTACTTC. Combining the CDR3 with reference TRBV7-9 and TRBJ2-7 gives the whole variable domain DTGVSQNPRHKITKRGQNVTFRCDPISEHNRLYWYRQTLGQGPEFLTYFQNEAQLEKSRLLSDRFSAERPKGSFSTLEIQRTEQGDSAMYLCASSSSGSSYEQYFGPGTRLTVT.